These 8 T cell receptor beta chains were all obtained from the same sample, sequenced in a study of T-cell memory formation after mild COVID-19. A single record per CDR3 protein comes from TCRdb applying MiXCR to the 5' RACE reads. The sample has about 430,000 distinct CDR3 sequences; over 15% are singletons. The sequenced sample consisted of PBMCs or a T cell subset sorted from them (not recorded which). These TCRs come from a young man who had mild COVID-19 (a few samples of this study predate the infection). Cell type and time point are not known.

This clonotype showed up just a few times. The chain has TRBV6-5 and TRBJ2-7, with 11 bases that match TRBD1. The CDR3 covers 14 residues. Trimming took 7 bases from V and 7 from J; bases not matched to a gene: 9. Germline loops: CDR1 MNHEY, CDR2 SVGAGI. In DNA, the CDR3 is TGTGCCAGCACCAACGGACAGGGGGCTTGGGAGCAGTACTTC. This gives the protein CASTNGQGAWEQYF.

The chain couples TRBV20-1 to TRBJ2-2, with D perhaps assigned TRBD1 or TRBD2 (7 bases each). Between the trimmed V and J ends, which lost 0 bases and 7 bases, there was a span of 18 bases. The CDR3 is 16 amino acids. Germline CDR1 DFQATT, CDR2 SNEGSKA (reference sequence). CDR3 in amino acids: CSARDPGGVAGGELFF. As DNA, the CDR3 is TGCAGTGCTAGAGACCCAGGGGGGGTCGCCGGCGGGGAGCTGTTTTTT.

The chain recombines TRBV4-1 with TRBJ2-7, with 10 nucleotides matching TRBD1. J was trimmed by 0 bases and V by 4 bases; bases with no gene match: 6. The CDR3 is 16 residues long. Germline V CDR1 and CDR2: MGHRA, YSYEKL. The CDR3 DNA reads as TGCGCCAGCAGCCCGCTGACAGGGGGCGTCTCCTACGAGCAGTACTTC. This sequence encodes CASSPLTGGVSYEQYF.

The chain employs TRBV6-2 or TRBV6-3 and TRBJ2-7; D uncertain. Germline V gene lookup returns CDR1 MNHEY and CDR2 SVGEGT. The CDR3 has 14 amino acids. The germline V and J ends were trimmed by 6 bases and 1 base, with 13 bases remaining between them. The CDR3 is CASSRPTGSYEQYV. CDR3 nucleotide sequence: TGTGCCAGCAGCCGCCCAACCGGGTCCTACGAGCAGTACGTC.

V is TRBV7-8 and J is TRBJ2-3; possibly TRBD1 for D (5 bases). Germline V gives CDR1 SGHVS, CDR2 FQNEAQ. CDR3 length: 16 amino acids. V was trimmed by 4 bases and J by 0 bases, leaving 14 bases between them. The CDR3 DNA is TGTGCCAGCAGCTCCCGACAGTTATCTAGCACAGATACGCAGTATTTT. It specifies CASSSRQLSSTDTQYF. Complete variable domain (other parts from reference TRBV7-8 and TRBJ2-3): GAGVSQSPRYKVAKRGQDVALRCDPISGHVSLFWYQQALGQGPEFLTYFQNEAQLDKSGLPSDRFFAERPEGSVSTLKIQRTQQEDSAVYLCASSSRQLSSTDTQYFGPGTRLTVL.

This clonotype was counted at least ten times. V gene TRBV5-1 combines with J gene TRBJ2-1; TRBD2 agrees at 7 bases. J was trimmed by 0 bases and V by 0 bases; bases with no gene match: 6. Germline loops: CDR1 SGHRS, CDR2 YFSETQ. This CDR3 has 17 amino acids. CDR3 amino acids: CASSLVASGSSYNEQFF. For the CDR3, the DNA is TGCGCCAGCAGCTTGGTAGCTAGCGGTAGCTCCTACAATGAGCAGTTCTTC. The whole variable domain, filled in from reference TRBV5-1 and TRBJ2-1, reads KAGVTQTPRYLIKTRGQQVTLSCSPISGHRSVSWYQQTPGQGLQFLFEYFSETQRNKGNFPGRFSGRQFSNSRSEMNVSTLELGDSALYLCASSLVASGSSYNEQFFGPGTRLTVL.

This clonotype has ten or more counts. This chain uses TRBV11-2 with TRBJ2-5, with D perhaps matching TRBD1 or TRBD2 (6 bases each). This CDR3 contains 18 residues. Germline V gene lookup returns CDR1 SGHAT and CDR2 FQNNGV. The ends were cut back, 1 base at V and 3 bases at J, with 21 bases in the middle. The CDR3 DNA sequence: TGTGCCAGCAGCTTAGCGGGAGCCCCGGGGGCAGGGGAAGAGACCCAGTACTTC. Protein sequence: CASSLAGAPGAGEETQYF.

This clonotype showed up just a few times. This chain uses TRBV6-6 with TRBJ2-3, with 8 positions matching TRBD1. Germline V CDR1 and CDR2: MNHNY, SVGAGI (reference sequence). With 5 bases clipped from V and 2 bases from J, the junction kept 9 bases outside the gene matches. CDR3 size: 16 residues. CDR3 region: CASSPYGQGYTDTQYF. The DNA for the CDR3 is TGTGCCAGCAGTCCATACGGACAGGGATACACAGATACGCAGTATTTT.